Listed below are T cell receptor beta chains from one sample, sequenced in a study of OX40 agonist ivuxolimab in advanced cancers. The method was immunoSEQ multiplex PCR; TCRdb's version includes in-frame clones alone and lacks a portion of them. This sample carries about 20,000 clones, 80% to 90% of them seen once, and the ten largest clones take about 16%. The material sequenced was CD4+ or CD8+ T cells sorted from blood, taken in a trial of the OX40 agonist ivuxolimab. These receptors all stem from an adult with an advanced solid tumor such as melanoma, head and neck, liver or kidney cancer. Both conserved end residues are part of each CDR3. The order of the fields is clone size, D gene, J gene, V gene, CDR3 DNA, CDR3 protein. A D gene is named only where the DNA matches it firmly. Not all rows give a size; the values are once, few, many and, for expanded clones, a class.

size: NA
D: TRBD1
J: TRBJ1-1
V: TRBV30
DNA: TGTGCCTCCCGGACAGGACCCAATGAAGCTTTCTTT
CDR3: CASRTGPNEAFF

size: NA
D: NA
J: TRBJ2-1
V: TRBV7-9
DNA: TGTGCCAGCAGCCGAACGGGGCGGGTATACAATGAGCAGTTCTTC
CDR3: CASSRTGRVYNEQFF

size: NA
D: TRBD1
J: TRBJ1-3
V: TRBV9
DNA: TGTGCCAGCAGCGTAGCCCAGACAGGGGGGCACACCATATATTTT
CDR3: CASSVAQTGGHTIYF

size: NA
D: TRBD1
J: TRBJ1-2
V: TRBV29-1
DNA: TGCAGCTCTGGACCCCTCGGACAGGGGGCTCGGTATGGCTACACCTTC
CDR3: CSSGPLGQGARYGYTF

size: NA
D: TRBD1
J: TRBJ1-2
V: TRBV7-9
DNA: TGTGCCAGCAGCCTGACCGGGACAGGGACTGCCTTC
CDR3: CASSLTGTGTAF

size: NA
D: NA
J: TRBJ1-1
V: TRBV7-6
DNA: TGTGCCAGCAGTCAGGGAGCTGGGAACACTGAAGCTTTCTTT
CDR3: CASSQGAGNTEAFF

size: NA
D: TRBD1
J: TRBJ1-4
V: TRBV4-1
DNA: TGCGCCAGCAGCCCAGGAGGGGGCCCTAATGAAAAACTGTTTTTT
CDR3: CASSPGGGPNEKLFF

size: NA
D: NA
J: TRBJ2-2
V: TRBV30
DNA: TGTGCCTGGAGTGTTCGGGAGCTCACCGGGGAGCTGTTTTTT
CDR3: CAWSVRELTGELFF

size: NA
D: NA
J: TRBJ2-2
V: TRBV7-9
DNA: TGTGCCAGCAGCTTAGGGCAAAACACCGGGGAGCTGTTTTTT
CDR3: CASSLGQNTGELFF

size: NA
D: TRBD1
J: TRBJ1-2
V: TRBV4-3
DNA: TGCGCCAGCAGCCAAGAGGGGACAGGGTTGGGTGGCTACACCTTC
CDR3: CASSQEGTGLGGYTF

size: NA
D: NA
J: TRBJ2-6
V: TRBV18
DNA: TGTGCCAGCTCACCGGGACTCCTCGCCTCTGGGGCCAACGTCCTGACTTTC
CDR3: CASSPGLLASGANVLTF

size: NA
D: NA
J: TRBJ1-5
V: TRBV5-6
DNA: TGTGCCAGCAGCCCTAAGGCAGGAGGCAATCAGCCCCAGCATTTT
CDR3: CASSPKAGGNQPQHF

size: NA
D: TRBD2
J: TRBJ2-1
V: TRBV6-5
DNA: TGTGCCAGCAGTCCCCCGCTAGCGGGACGCAATGAGCAGTTCTTC
CDR3: CASSPPLAGRNEQFF

size: NA
D: TRBD1
J: TRBJ1-2
V: TRBV7-8
DNA: TGTGCCAGCAGCTTAGAGGCCAGGGGGTTGGTTATTGGCTATGGCTACACCTTC
CDR3: CASSLEARGLVIGYGYTF

size: NA
D: NA
J: TRBJ2-5
V: TRBV15
DNA: TGTGCCACCAGCAGAGTGAGGGAGACCCAGTACTTC
CDR3: CATSRVRETQYF

size: once
D: NA
J: TRBJ1-6
V: TRBV2
DNA: TGTGCCAGCAGTGAAGATATGGGGGGCGATTCACCCCTCCACTTT
CDR3: CASSEDMGGDSPLHF

size: NA
D: NA
J: TRBJ2-7
V: TRBV6-4
DNA: TGTGCCAGCACGGAGGGCCATCACGAGCAGTACTTC
CDR3: CASTEGHHEQYF

size: NA
D: TRBD2
J: TRBJ2-7
V: TRBV5-1
DNA: TGCGCCAGCAGCTTGCGGCCAGCGGGGGGGGCTGAGCAGTACTTC
CDR3: CASSLRPAGGAEQYF

size: few
D: TRBD1
J: TRBJ1-4
V: TRBV6-6
DNA: TGTGCCAGCAGCCCGACAGGGGGAGGAAAACTGTTTTTT
CDR3: CASSPTGGGKLFF

size: once
D: TRBD2
J: TRBJ2-7
V: TRBV10-3
DNA: TGTGCCACGAACCAAGCGGGAGGACCCTACGAGCAGTACTTC
CDR3: CATNQAGGPYEQYF

size: few
D: NA
J: TRBJ2-2
V: TRBV10-2
DNA: TGCGCCAGCAGTCTCGGGCACACCGGGGAGCTGTTTTTT
CDR3: CASSLGHTGELFF

size: NA
D: NA
J: TRBJ2-5
V: TRBV5-1
DNA: TGCGCCAGCAGCTCGACAGGCGCCGAAGAGACCCAGTACTTC
CDR3: CASSSTGAEETQYF

size: NA
D: TRBD1
J: TRBJ2-5
V: TRBV6-6
DNA: TGTGCCAGCAGCACCGGGACAGGGGTGTTTGTGACCCAGTACTTC
CDR3: CASSTGTGVFVTQYF

size: NA
D: TRBD1
J: TRBJ2-2
V: TRBV5-1
DNA: TGCGCCAGCAGCTTGGGGACAGGGTTTCGGTCCGGGGAGCTGTTTTTT
CDR3: CASSLGTGFRSGELFF

size: NA
D: TRBD1
J: TRBJ2-7
V: TRBV11-2
DNA: TGTGCCAGCAGCCTGGACAGGGGTTCCTACGAGCAGTACTTC
CDR3: CASSLDRGSYEQYF

size: NA
D: NA
J: TRBJ2-5
V: TRBV7-3
DNA: TGTGCCAGCAGCTTATCCCCGGGACTGAGGGAGACCCAGTACTTC
CDR3: CASSLSPGLRETQYF

size: NA
D: NA
J: TRBJ2-2
V: TRBV18
DNA: TGTGCCAGCTCACCGAAGACTGGATTGAACACCGGGGAGCTGTTTTTT
CDR3: CASSPKTGLNTGELFF

size: NA
D: NA
J: TRBJ1-3
V: TRBV5-1
DNA: TGCGCCAGCAGCTCGCCAGGGGATATCTCTGGAAACACCATATATTTT
CDR3: CASSSPGDISGNTIYF

size: NA
D: TRBD2
J: TRBJ2-3
V: TRBV7-3
DNA: TGTGCCAGCAGCTTAACGTCCAGCGGGGGGGACACAGATACGCAGTATTTT
CDR3: CASSLTSSGGDTDTQYF

size: NA
D: NA
J: TRBJ2-7
V: TRBV5-4
DNA: TGTGCCAGCAGCCAGGGGAGTCAGGGCCCCTACGAGCAGTACTTC
CDR3: CASSQGSQGPYEQYF